Sequencing of this T cell receptor (beta chain) was carried out in a study of OX40 agonist ivuxolimab in advanced cancers. Study-level background: Ivuxolimab was a fully human IgG2 agonistic monoclonal antibody targeting the costimulatory receptor OX40 (CD134). Of the approximately 54 patients in dose escalation, approximately 20 had hepatocellular carcinoma, around 15 had melanoma, 9 had renal cell carcinoma and 9 had head and neck cancer. Three dose-escalation patients achieved partial responses, one with hepatocellular carcinoma and two with cutaneous melanoma. The point of sequencing TCRbeta in the periphery was to test whether ivuxolimab changed TCR sequence diversity and drove clonal T-cell expansion. Patients were allowed to have had prior anti-PD-1, anti-PD-L1 or anti-CTLA-4 therapy, and approximately 37% of the dose-escalation patients had been treated with checkpoint inhibitors. In the dose-escalation cohort, around four fifths of patients were male, and the mean age was roughly 56 years with a range of 23 to 79. Intravenous ivuxolimab was administered to patients every 2 weeks at six dose levels: 0.01, 0.1, 0.3, 1.5, 3 and 10 mg/kg. The paper describes the monotherapy dose-escalation part (N = 52 patients) of the phase I trial of ivuxolimab.

Patients with autoimmune disease history or receiving systemic immunosuppression were excluded from the trial. Peripheral blood for TCR sequencing was collected from all dose cohorts at baseline, on cycle 4 day 1, and on cycle 7 day 1. The samples were drawn from a first-in-human, open-label, multicenter phase I dose-escalation trial of ivuxolimab. Adults with locally advanced or metastatic melanoma, renal cell, hepatocellular, or head and neck squamous cell carcinoma were enrolled in the trial. Before TCR sequencing, CD4+ and CD8+ T cells were separately sorted from peripheral blood. Between the V and J ends, shortened by 8 bases and 1 base respectively, the junction contains 10 bases. Reading the germline V gene gives CDR1 SGHRS and CDR2 YFSETQ. The CDR3 numbers 13 residues from cysteine through phenylalanine. Only the CDR3 region is kept as DNA, spanning 39 bases read in frame from base 1. To sequence the TCRbeta CDR3 region, genomic DNA was isolated from the sorted cells. The immunoSEQ Assay was used for sequencing of TCRbeta CDR3 regions. TCRdb took over this immuneACCESS table, retaining in-frame rearrangements with V and J assigned. Such tables are incomplete; in checked studies, under half of the missing clones stem from an unresolved V gene, and the remainder is unexplained. Here the sample has 55,000 to 80,000 clones; around 87% occur a single time. Around 0.99% of the sample is taken by the ten largest.

As to this clone: Its antigen has not been determined. Base-call qualities are not available, and no considerably larger clone is one nucleotide away.

Broader findings and caveats from the paper: Low levels of normalized T-cell clonal expansion were also seen in some nonresponding patients. At doses of 0.1 to 3.0 mg/kg, clonal expansion of both CD4+ and CD8+ blood T cells was observed from baseline to week 6. In the 0.1-3.0 mg/kg groups, partial responders were among the patients with the lowest normalized peripheral clonal expansion, particularly in CD8+ T cells. The antigen specificity of the peripheral T cells that underwent clonal expansion was not determined. After ivuxolimab, more expanded clones were found on average in CD8+ T cells than in CD4+ T cells.

The chain couples TRBV5-1 to TRBJ2-1, with no reliable assignment of the D segment. This receptor was obtained from an adult with an advanced solid tumor such as melanoma, head and neck, liver or kidney cancer. Here the sequenced sample was CD4+ or CD8+ T cells sorted from blood, taken in a trial of the OX40 agonist ivuxolimab. The CDR3 corresponds to CASSGGSYNEQFF. The nucleotide sequence is given as TGCGCCAGTTCGGGCGGATCCTACAATGAGCAGTTCTTC.